The 25 T cell receptor beta chains in this list originate from one sample, sequenced in a study of OX40 agonist ivuxolimab in advanced cancers. Profiled with immunoSEQ multiplex PCR; TCRdb holds only in-frame clones, not every one. The sample has fewer than 95,000 clones, approximately 85% seen once. Sequenced material: CD4+ or CD8+ T cells sorted from blood, taken in a trial of the OX40 agonist ivuxolimab. The receptors here all came from an adult with an advanced solid tumor such as melanoma, head and neck, liver or kidney cancer.

The chain links TRBV30 to TRBJ2-7, with 7 positions matching TRBD1. The trim removed 2 bases at V and 2 bases at J, leaving 9 bases unmatched. Germline assignment: CDR1 GTSNPN and CDR2 SVGIG (reference sequence). This CDR3 spans 15 amino acids. This chain's CDR3 is CAWSKRSGGPYEQYF. Written as DNA, the CDR3 is TGTGCCTGGAGTAAAAGGTCAGGGGGTCCCTACGAGCAGTACTTC.

CDR3 loop: CASSVWGSSQETQYF. CDR3 bases: TGTGCCAGCAGCGTATGGGGGAGTTCCCAAGAGACCCAGTACTTC. The rearrangement joins TRBV9 to TRBJ2-5; D could derive from TRBD1 or TRBD2 (5 bases each). The CDR3 has 15 amino acids. From germline, CDR1 is SGDLS and CDR2 YYNGEE. Trimming pared 1 base from V and 1 base from J, leaving 11 bases between. The full variable domain, its missing parts supplied by reference TRBV9 and TRBJ2-5, is DSGVTQTPKHLITATGQRVTLRCSPRSGDLSVYWYQQSLDQGLQFLIQYYNGEERAKGNILERFSAQQFPDLHSELNLSSLELGDSALYFCASSVWGSSQETQYFGPGTRLLVL.

DNA of the CDR3: TGTGCCTGGGGAGGGGCTAGCGGGACAGATACGCAGTATTTT. This codes for CAWGGASGTDTQYF. This rearrangement joins TRBV30 to TRBJ2-3, with 8 bases matching TRBD2. The germline CDR1 and CDR2 sequences are GTSNPN and SVGIG (reference sequence). CDR3 length: 14 amino acids. With V trimmed by 5 bases and J by 3 bases, 7 bases remained unmatched. Using reference TRBV30 and TRBJ2-3 for the parts outside the CDR3, the full variable domain is SQTIHQWPATLVQPVGSPLSLECTVEGTSNPNLYWYRQAAGRGLQLLFYSVGIGQISSEVPQNLSASRPQDRQFILSSKKLLLSDSGFYLCAWGGASGTDTQYFGPGTRLTVL.

The chain recombines TRBV5-5 with TRBJ2-7, with 7 bases aligning to TRBD2. CDR3 length equals 13 residues. With V trimmed by 2 bases and J by 1 base, 0 bases remained unmatched. Germline V gene sequence: CDR1 SGHKS, CDR2 YYEKEE (reference sequence). CDR3 sequence: CASSLAGSYEQYF. For the CDR3, the DNA is TGTGCCAGCAGCTTAGCGGGGTCCTACGAGCAGTACTTC.

The chain uses TRBV30 and TRBJ1-1; D ambiguous. Germline V gene data show CDR1 as GTSNPN and CDR2 as SVGIG (reference sequence). The CDR3 loop spans 15 amino acids. V gave up 0 bases and J gave up 0 bases, with 11 bases separating them. In nucleotides, the CDR3 is TGTGCCTGGAGTGTAAGTAGGAGAATGAACACTGAAGCTTTCTTT. It specifies CAWSVSRRMNTEAFF.

This clone has only one observation. The gene calls are TRBV4-1 and TRBJ2-5, with TRBD2 identical over 13 bases. The V and J ends lost 4 bases and 4 bases, in that order; junction bases with no gene match: 12. The CDR3 runs 18 residues. The germline V gene encodes CDR1 MGHRA and CDR2 YSYEKL. CDR3 in amino acids: CASSPLGLLAGGIETQYF. The CDR3 bases are TGCGCCAGCAGCCCTCTCGGCCTACTAGCGGGGGGGATAGAGACCCAGTACTTC.

V gene TRBV10-3 combines with J gene TRBJ2-7; TRBD2 matches at 7 bases. The CDR3 length is 13 residues. V trimming: 8 bases; J trimming: 3 bases; junction bases outside the gene matches: 7. Germline CDR1 and CDR2: ENHRY and SYGVKD. The CDR3 sequence: CAIATGGVYEQYF. CDR3 coding DNA: TGTGCCATCGCGACGGGGGGTGTCTACGAGCAGTACTTC.

This clone occurred once. The DNA for the CDR3 is TGTGCCAGCAGCGCAGGCCCCGGGTTGCGGAGCTCCTACAATGAGCAGTTCTTC. Translated: CASSAGPGLRSSYNEQFF. The chain recombines TRBV7-2 with TRBJ2-1, with unresolved D. The CDR3 runs 18 residues. Trimming removed 5 bases at V and 0 bases at J, with 20 bases between. Germline loops: CDR1 SGHTA, CDR2 FQGNSA.

V is TRBV6-4 and J is TRBJ1-4; TRBD1 might be the D (6 bases). The CDR3 spans 19 residues. The V and J ends lost 0 bases and 4 bases respectively, with 21 bases between them. Looked up from germline, CDR1 is MRHNA and CDR2 is SNTAGT. The CDR3 spells CASSDSGGARLLHNEKLFF. The CDR3 nucleotides read TGTGCCAGCAGTGACTCTGGGGGGGCGAGACTTTTACATAATGAAAAACTGTTTTTT.

The chain couples TRBV7-2 to TRBJ1-2, with 10 bases identical to TRBD1. This CDR3 is 14 amino acids long. V trimming: 6 bases; J trimming: 7 bases; junction bases outside the gene matches: 8. CDR1 and CDR2 (germline): SGHTA, FQGNSA. The CDR3 DNA follows: TGTGCCAGCAGTCGTCCGGGACAGGGGACTGGCTACACCTTC. Encoded protein: CASSRPGQGTGYTF.

This chain links TRBV18 with TRBJ1-5; the match to TRBD1 covers 7 bases. Germline V gene lookup returns CDR1 KGHSH and CDR2 LQKENI. Trimming took 0 bases from V and 6 from J; bases not matched to a gene: 2. This CDR3 comprises 14 residues. CDR3 loop: CASSPPQGRQPQHF. CDR3 DNA sequence: TGTGCCAGCTCACCACCACAGGGGCGTCAGCCCCAGCATTTT.

The rearrangement links TRBV19 to TRBJ1-2; 7 positions match TRBD1. The V and J ends lost 6 bases and 10 bases, in that order; junction bases with no gene match: 14. CDR1 is LNHDA and CDR2 is SQIVND in the germline V gene (reference sequence). This CDR3 has 14 residues. This chain's CDR3 is CASRLPRTGEDYTF. For the CDR3, the DNA is TGTGCCAGTAGGTTACCCAGAACAGGGGAGGACTACACCTTC.

Only one count was recorded for this clone. The chain couples TRBV19 to TRBJ2-3; the match to TRBD2 covers 9 bases. Losses at the gene ends were 4 bases for V and 11 bases for J; bases not matched to a gene: 10. There are 14 residues in the CDR3. Germline V CDR1 and CDR2: LNHDA, SQIVND (reference sequence). The DNA of the CDR3 is TGTGCCAGTAGTACCATAGCGGGGGCCCCAGGGCAGTATTTT. It is translated as CASSTIAGAPGQYF.

The chain combines TRBV19 with TRBJ1-2; 7 bases fit TRBD1. The germline V gene has CDR1 LNHDA and CDR2 SQIVND (reference sequence). This CDR3 is built from 15 residues. J gave up 7 bases and V 1 base, and 9 bases lay outside the gene matches. This chain's CDR3 is CASSIGAGGLAGYTF. In DNA form, the CDR3 reads TGTGCCAGTAGTATAGGGGCAGGGGGACTGGCTGGCTACACCTTC.

The chain has TRBV5-1 and TRBJ2-3, with no clear D. The CDR3 is 16 residues long. Germline V gene lookup returns CDR1 SGHRS and CDR2 YFSETQ. The V and J ends lost 0 bases and 2 bases respectively, with 13 bases between them. In DNA form, the CDR3 reads TGCGCCAGCAGCTTGGGCACCGACCTCCTCACAGATACGCAGTATTTT. Amino acid sequence: CASSLGTDLLTDTQYF.

The chain couples TRBV4-2 to TRBJ2-1; weak D call: TRBD2 (6 bases). With 4 bases removed from V and 4 bases from J, the gap between germline ends came to 11 bases. This CDR3 spans 14 amino acids. Germline values: CDR1 LGHNA, CDR2 YNFKEQ. CDR3 region: CASSLGGDYNEQFF. CDR3 nucleotide sequence: TGTGCCAGCAGCCTTGGCGGGGATTACAATGAGCAGTTCTTC.

The rearrangement joins TRBV10-3 to TRBJ1-1; D not resolved. The CDR3 totals 13 residues. V was trimmed by 2 bases and J by 1 base, leaving 5 bases between them. In germline, CDR1 is ENHRY, CDR2 SYGVKD. The CDR3 DNA sequence: TGTGCCATCAGTGAGGGCAGGAACACTGAAGCTTTCTTT. This translates into CAISEGRNTEAFF.

The rearrangement links TRBV11-2 to TRBJ1-2, with 8 bases that match TRBD1. Germline-derived CDR1 and CDR2 are SGHAT and FQNNGV. Trimming took 5 bases from V and 5 from J; bases not matched to a gene: 7. The CDR3 extends over 14 amino acids. The chain's CDR3 is CASSVTGVQYGYTF. In nucleotides, the CDR3 is TGTGCCAGCAGCGTGACAGGGGTACAGTATGGCTACACCTTC.

In DNA, the CDR3 is TGTGCCAGTAGTCGTGACAGGGGGAGCTATGGCTACACCTTC. Translation: CASSRDRGSYGYTF. This sequence joins TRBV19 and TRBJ1-2; 9 bases map to TRBD1. Germline CDR1 reads LNHDA; CDR2 reads SQIVND (reference sequence). The CDR3 consists of 14 residues. With V trimmed by 5 bases and J by 4 bases, 5 bases remained unmatched.

This clone was counted only a few times. The rearrangement joins TRBV7-2 to TRBJ1-6; 9 bases match TRBD1. The CDR3 length is 18 residues. Germline lookup yields CDR1 SGHTA and CDR2 FQGNSA. With V trimmed by 1 base and J by 10 bases, 14 bases remained unmatched. DNA of the CDR3: TGTGCCAGCAGCTTAGTTGGGGGCATGGACAGGGGTGGATCACCCCTCCACTTT. Residues: CASSLVGGMDRGGSPLHF.

The V call is TRBV18, the J call TRBJ2-2; 12 bases match TRBD1. Germline V gives CDR1 KGHSH, CDR2 LQKENI. CDR3 length: 16 amino acids. J lost 7 bases, V lost 3 bases, and 6 bases had no gene match. CDR3 DNA sequence: TGTGCCAGCTCACCGGCCGGGACAGGGGGCCTCGGGGAGCTGTTTTTT. Protein: CASSPAGTGGLGELFF.

This clone showed up just once. This chain connects TRBV21-1 to TRBJ2-1; TRBD2 was called by the table and not checked on the DNA. TRBV21-1 constitutes a pseudogene. This CDR3 is 17 amino acids long. The CDR3 DNA reads TGTGCCAGCAGCCCCCTAGTTGGGAGGGTAGAGAACAATGAGCAGTTCTTC. Translated, it gives CASSPLVGRVENNEQFF.

V and J are TRBV18 and TRBJ2-3; D unclear. The CDR3 totals 13 residues. Germline-derived CDR1 and CDR2 are KGHSH and LQKENI. Trimming cost V 5 bases and J 4 bases, with 10 bases left between them. In nucleotides, the CDR3 is TGTGCCAGCTCATTTGCAGAGGCAGATACGCAGTATTTT. Translated, it gives CASSFAEADTQYF.

V usage is TRBV7-9 and J usage is TRBJ2-5; D possibly uses TRBD1 or TRBD2 (6 bases each). The germline V and J ends were trimmed by 2 bases and 4 bases, with 14 bases remaining between them. This CDR3 contains 15 residues. Germline loops: CDR1 SEHNR, CDR2 FQNEAQ (reference sequence). This CDR3 reads CASSLNGGGGETQYF. The CDR3 coding sequence is TGTGCCAGCAGCTTAAATGGAGGGGGTGGAGAGACCCAGTACTTC.

The chain couples TRBV18 to TRBJ2-1, with no clear D. This CDR3 is 15 amino acids long. Germline assignment: CDR1 KGHSH and CDR2 LQKENI. V was pared by 2 bases and J by 0 bases, with 8 bases between. This CDR3 reads CASSPSVSSYNEQFF. The CDR3 DNA is TGTGCCAGCTCACCATCGGTTTCCTCCTACAATGAGCAGTTCTTC.